This TCR beta chain appears in the sequencing data of a study of T cell clones after liver transplantation. V shed 5 bases and J shed 1 base, with 12 bases lying between them. Germline CDR1 SEHNR, CDR2 FQNEAQ (reference sequence). The CDR3 extends over 15 amino acids. Here immunoSEQ multiplex PCR was the method, and the copy in TCRdb shows in-frame clones only, minus some. The data contain 8,500 to 10,000 clones, around 70% of them singletons. This clone was seen just once. The source was CD8+ T cells from blood, collected at the approximately 16-month timepoint. The sequence was collected from a human patient who received a liver transplant. Some T cells may have originated in the graft donor. The V gene is TRBV7-9, the J gene TRBJ2-1; possibly TRBD1 for D (6 bases). CDR3 residues: CASSPRQVSYNEQFF. The CDR3 coding sequence is TGTGCCAGCAGCCCCCGACAGGTGTCCTACAATGAGCAGTTCTTC.